One and the same sample provided the 13 T cell receptor beta chains below, sequenced in a study of T-cell memory formation after mild COVID-19. TCRdb itself ran the 5' RACE reads through MiXCR, one entry per CDR3 protein. Of roughly 250,000 distinct CDR3 sequences listed, over 15% are singletons. The source material was PBMCs or a T cell subset sorted from them (not recorded which). These receptors originate from a young man who had mild COVID-19 (a few samples of this study predate the infection). Cell type and time point are not known.

The V gene is TRBV15, the J gene TRBJ1-3; D unclear. CDR1 is LNHNV and CDR2 is YYDKDF in the germline V gene (reference sequence). The CDR3 sequence is 17 residues long. Trimming took off 5 bases at V and 1 base at J, with 18 bases between the two ends. The CDR3 sequence: CATSPRGPRLSGNTIYF. CDR3 bases: TGTGCCACCAGCCCACGAGGCCCCCGTCTTTCTGGAAACACCATATATTTT.

This clonotype appeared a few times. This chain joins TRBV7-9 and TRBJ2-2, with D unclear. The CDR3 loop spans 15 amino acids. Trimming removed 3 bases at V and 6 bases at J, with 14 bases between. CDR1 SEHNR and CDR2 FQNEAQ come from the germline V gene (reference sequence). CDR3 protein: CASSLVIPSAGELFF. In DNA form, the CDR3 reads TGTGCCAGCAGCTTGGTTATACCCTCCGCCGGGGAGCTGTTTTTT.

This clonotype was counted only a few times. The V and J genes are TRBV20-1 and TRBJ1-1, with D unresolved. CDR3 length: 13 amino acids. Germline CDR1 and CDR2: DFQATT and SNEGSKA (reference sequence). The V and J ends lost 3 bases and 4 bases respectively, with 12 bases between them. DNA of the CDR3: TGCAGTGCTAGCTCGAGGTACAGCACTGAAGCTTTCTTT. Translating gives CSASSRYSTEAFF.

This clonotype appeared many times. Here the CDR3 DNA reads TGTGCCAGCAGCAGCGATAGCAATCAGCCCCAGCATTTT. Residues: CASSSDSNQPQHF. J is TRBJ1-5 and V is TRBV18, with D uncertain. Germline values: CDR1 KGHSH, CDR2 LQKENI. V lost 8 bases and J 0 bases, leaving 8 bases between the germline ends. This CDR3 region has 13 residues.

This clonotype occurred a few times. This chain connects TRBV4-3 to TRBJ2-7; D is uncertain. Trimming took off 3 bases at V and 2 bases at J, with 14 bases between the two ends. The CDR3 is 15 amino acids. In germline, CDR1 is LGHNA, CDR2 YSLEER. CDR3 in amino acids: CASSQVRVPPYEQYF. CDR3 sequence (DNA): TGCGCCAGCAGCCAGGTTAGGGTGCCACCCTACGAGCAGTACTTC.

A few counts support this clonotype. V gene TRBV11-2 combines with J gene TRBJ1-3, with a tentative D call TRBD1 (6 bases). V lost 4 bases to trimming and J lost 1 base, with 14 bases between them. This CDR3 is built from 16 residues. Germline assignment: CDR1 SGHAT and CDR2 FQNNGV. CDR3 nucleotide sequence: TGTGCCAGCAGCTCTCTCTCAGGGGCTTCTGGAAACACCATATATTTT. This gives the protein CASSSLSGASGNTIYF.

This clonotype has a count of ten or more. The chain links TRBV6-5 to TRBJ1-2, with D uncertain. V was clipped by 2 bases and J by 2 bases, with 6 bases between them. The CDR3 has 13 residues. CDR1 and CDR2 (germline): MNHEY, SVGAGI. CDR3 sequence: CASSYGTNYGYTF. For the CDR3, the DNA is TGTGCCAGCAGTTACGGAACCAACTATGGCTACACCTTC.

The genes are TRBV7-2 and TRBJ1-1; 7 nucleotides match TRBD1. V lost 3 bases to trimming and J lost 3 bases; unmatched junction nucleotides: 4. Per the germline V gene, CDR1 is SGHTA and CDR2 is FQGNSA. The CDR3 covers 14 residues. The CDR3 loop reads CASSFTRGDTEAFF. In nucleotides, the CDR3 is TGTGCCAGCAGCTTCACCAGGGGGGACACTGAAGCTTTCTTT.

This clonotype showed up just a few times. J is TRBJ1-1 and V is TRBV5-6; 8 nucleotides agree with TRBD1. CDR1 is SGHDT, CDR2 YYEEEE, per germline. V trimming: 4 bases; J trimming: 6 bases; junction bases outside the gene matches: 5. The CDR3 has 13 amino acids. The CDR3 DNA follows: TGTGCCAGCAGCCGACAGGGGCCGGCTGAAGCTTTCTTT. It codes for CASSRQGPAEAFF.

This clonotype was found a few times. The chain couples TRBV15 to TRBJ2-2; 10 positions match TRBD2. The CDR3 has 16 amino acids. V dropped 3 bases and J dropped 0; count of bases not matched to a gene: 1. Germline V gene sequence: CDR1 LNHNV, CDR2 YYDKDF (reference sequence). The CDR3 DNA sequence: TGTGCCACCAGCAGGGGACTAGCGACGAACACCGGGGAGCTGTTTTTT. This sequence encodes CATSRGLATNTGELFF.

V is TRBV2 and J is TRBJ1-1; no clear D gene. From germline, CDR1 is SNHLY and CDR2 FYNNEI. V was clipped by 8 bases and J by 0 bases, with 13 bases between them. The CDR3 loop spans 14 amino acids. The CDR3 region has the DNA TGTGCCAGCCAAGAGAACTCGATGAACACTGAAGCTTTCTTT. Translation: CASQENSMNTEAFF.

In this sample, this clonotype turned up a few times. This rearrangement joins TRBV19 to TRBJ1-1; 9 nucleotides align to TRBD1. This CDR3 is built from 18 residues. V was pared by 9 bases and J by 4 bases, with 21 bases of the junction left unmatched. Per the germline V gene, CDR1 is LNHDA and CDR2 is SQIVND (reference sequence). In DNA form, the CDR3 reads TGTGCCAGCCTATCTAAACAGGGGGCGATGAGTGGATTCACTGAAGCTTTCTTT. Its translation: CASLSKQGAMSGFTEAFF.

The chain combines TRBV12-3 or TRBV12-4 with TRBJ2-1; no clear D. This CDR3 contains 13 residues. V shed 2 bases and J shed 9 bases, with 11 bases lying between them. In DNA, the CDR3 is TGTGCCAGCAGTTTACTCTTGGGTTCTGAGCAGTTCTTC. It yields the protein CASSLLLGSEQFF.